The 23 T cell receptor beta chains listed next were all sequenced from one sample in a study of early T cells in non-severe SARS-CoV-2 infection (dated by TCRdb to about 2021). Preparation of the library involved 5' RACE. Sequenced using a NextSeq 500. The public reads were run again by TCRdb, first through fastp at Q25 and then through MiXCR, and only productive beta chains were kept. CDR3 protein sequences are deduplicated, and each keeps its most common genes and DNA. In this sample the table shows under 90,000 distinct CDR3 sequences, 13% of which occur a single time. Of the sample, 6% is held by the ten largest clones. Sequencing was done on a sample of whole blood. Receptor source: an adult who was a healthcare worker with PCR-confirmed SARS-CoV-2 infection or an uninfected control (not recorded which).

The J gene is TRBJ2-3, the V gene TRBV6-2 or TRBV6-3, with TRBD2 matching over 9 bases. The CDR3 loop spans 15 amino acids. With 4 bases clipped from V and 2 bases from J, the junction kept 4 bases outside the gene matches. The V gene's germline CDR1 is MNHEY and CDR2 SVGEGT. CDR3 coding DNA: TGTGCCAGCAGTTCCTGGACTAGCGTCACAGATACGCAGTATTTT. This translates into CASSSWTSVTDTQYF.

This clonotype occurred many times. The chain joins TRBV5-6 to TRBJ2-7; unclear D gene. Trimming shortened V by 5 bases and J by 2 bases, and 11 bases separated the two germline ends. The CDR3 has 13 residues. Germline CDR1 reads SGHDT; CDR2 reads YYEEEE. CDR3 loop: CASSNDQAYEQYF. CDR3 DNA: TGTGCCAGCAGTAACGATCAGGCCTACGAGCAGTACTTC.

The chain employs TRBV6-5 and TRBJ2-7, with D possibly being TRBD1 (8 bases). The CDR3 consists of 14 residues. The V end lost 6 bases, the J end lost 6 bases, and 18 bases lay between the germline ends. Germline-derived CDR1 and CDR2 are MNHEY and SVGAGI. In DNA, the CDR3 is TGTGCCAGCAGCAACAGGGGGGGACGGGGCGAGCAGTACTTC. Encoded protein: CASSNRGGRGEQYF.

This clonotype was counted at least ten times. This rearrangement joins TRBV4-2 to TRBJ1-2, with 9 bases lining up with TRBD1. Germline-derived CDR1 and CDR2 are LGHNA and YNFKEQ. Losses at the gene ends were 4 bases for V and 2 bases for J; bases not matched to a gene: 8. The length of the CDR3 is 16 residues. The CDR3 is CASSRGTGKGNYGYTF. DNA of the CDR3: TGTGCCAGCAGCCGAGGGACAGGGAAGGGGAACTATGGCTACACCTTC.

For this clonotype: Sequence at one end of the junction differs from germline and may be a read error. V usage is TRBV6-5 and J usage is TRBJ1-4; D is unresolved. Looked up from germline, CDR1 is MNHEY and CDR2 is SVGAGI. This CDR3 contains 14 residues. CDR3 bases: TGTGCCAGCAGTTTGTTTAAGGGTAATGAAGAACTGTTTTTT. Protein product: CASSLFKGNEELFF.

CDR3 bases: TGTGCCAGCTCCTCCGGGACAGGGGGTCTGAACACTGAAGCTTTCTTT. Protein sequence: CASSSGTGGLNTEAFF. The chain uses TRBV18 and TRBJ1-1, with TRBD1 matching 11 bases. Germline trimming cut 6 bases from V and 0 bases from J; bases unmatched to any gene: 6. The CDR3 runs 16 residues. Germline V lookup: CDR1 KGHSH, CDR2 LQKENI. Full variable domain (missing parts from reference TRBV18 and TRBJ1-1): NAGVMQNPRHLVRRRGQEARLRCSPMKGHSHVYWYRQLPEEGLKFMVYLQKENIIDESGMPKERFSAEFPKEGPSILRIQQVVRGDSAAYFCASSSGTGGLNTEAFFGQGTRLTVV.

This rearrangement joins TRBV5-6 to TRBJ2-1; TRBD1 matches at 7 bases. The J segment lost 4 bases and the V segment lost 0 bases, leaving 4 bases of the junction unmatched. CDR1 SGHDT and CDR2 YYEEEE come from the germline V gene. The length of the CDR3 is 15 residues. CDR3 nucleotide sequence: TGTGCCAGCAGCTTGGTAGGACAGGATTACAATGAGCAGTTCTTC. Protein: CASSLVGQDYNEQFF.

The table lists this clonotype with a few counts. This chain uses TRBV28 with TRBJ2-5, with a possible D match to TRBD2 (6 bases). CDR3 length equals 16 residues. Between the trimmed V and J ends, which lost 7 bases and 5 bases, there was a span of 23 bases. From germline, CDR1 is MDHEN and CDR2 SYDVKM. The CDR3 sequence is CASNVATSNWWETQYF. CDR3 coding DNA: TGTGCCAGCAACGTGGCCACTAGCAATTGGTGGGAGACCCAGTACTTC.

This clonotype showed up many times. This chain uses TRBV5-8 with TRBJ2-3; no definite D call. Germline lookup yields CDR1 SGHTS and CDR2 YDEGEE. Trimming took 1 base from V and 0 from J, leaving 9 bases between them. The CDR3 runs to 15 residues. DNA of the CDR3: TGTGCCAGCAGCTTGCCGAAGACTAGCACAGATACGCAGTATTTT. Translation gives CASSLPKTSTDTQYF.

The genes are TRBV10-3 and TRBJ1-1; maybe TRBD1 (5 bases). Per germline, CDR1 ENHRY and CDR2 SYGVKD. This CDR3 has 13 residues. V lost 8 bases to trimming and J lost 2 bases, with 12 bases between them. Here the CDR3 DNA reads TGTGCCATCGGCAGGGAGGCAAACACTGAAGCTTTCTTT. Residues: CAIGREANTEAFF.

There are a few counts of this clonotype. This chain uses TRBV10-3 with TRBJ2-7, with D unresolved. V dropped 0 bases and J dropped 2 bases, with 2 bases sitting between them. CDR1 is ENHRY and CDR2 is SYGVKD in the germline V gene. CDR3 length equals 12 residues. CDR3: CAISESTYEQYF. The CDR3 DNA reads TGTGCCATCAGTGAGTCCACCTACGAGCAGTACTTC.

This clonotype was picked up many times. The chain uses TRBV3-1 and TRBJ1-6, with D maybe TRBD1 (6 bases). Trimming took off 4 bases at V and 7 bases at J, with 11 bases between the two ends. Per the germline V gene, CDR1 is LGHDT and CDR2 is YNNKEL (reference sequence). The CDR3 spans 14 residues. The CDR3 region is CASSRERGNSPLHF. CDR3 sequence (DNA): TGTGCCAGCAGCCGAGAGAGGGGGAATTCACCCCTCCACTTT.

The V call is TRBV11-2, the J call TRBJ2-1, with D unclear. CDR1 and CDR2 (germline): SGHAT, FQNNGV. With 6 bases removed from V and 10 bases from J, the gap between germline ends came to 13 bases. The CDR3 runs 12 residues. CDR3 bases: TGTGCCAGCAGTTACGCGGTAAGGGAGCAGTTCTTC. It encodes CASSYAVREQFF.

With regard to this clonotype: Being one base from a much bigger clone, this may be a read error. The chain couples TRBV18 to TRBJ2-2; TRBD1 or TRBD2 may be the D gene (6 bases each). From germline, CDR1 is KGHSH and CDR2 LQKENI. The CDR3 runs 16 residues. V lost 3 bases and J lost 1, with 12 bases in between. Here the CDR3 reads CASSPRRGLNTGELFF. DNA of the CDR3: TGTGCCAGCTCACCTCGACGGGGGCTGAACACCGGGGAGCTGTTTTTT.

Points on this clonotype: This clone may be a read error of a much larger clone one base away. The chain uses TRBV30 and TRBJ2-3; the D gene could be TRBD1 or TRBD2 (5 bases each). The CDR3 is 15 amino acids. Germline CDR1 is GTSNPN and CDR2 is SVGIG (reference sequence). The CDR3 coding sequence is TGTGCCTGGAGTGGACGGGGCCGGGGCACAGTTACGCAGTATTTT. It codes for CAWSGRGRGTVTQYF.

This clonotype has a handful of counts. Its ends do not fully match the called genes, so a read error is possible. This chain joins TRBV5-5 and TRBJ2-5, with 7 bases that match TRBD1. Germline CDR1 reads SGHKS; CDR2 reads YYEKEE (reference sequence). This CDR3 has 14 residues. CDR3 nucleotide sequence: TGTGCCAGCAACTTGGGGACAGAACAAGAGACCCAGTACTTC. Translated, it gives CASNLGTEQETQYF.

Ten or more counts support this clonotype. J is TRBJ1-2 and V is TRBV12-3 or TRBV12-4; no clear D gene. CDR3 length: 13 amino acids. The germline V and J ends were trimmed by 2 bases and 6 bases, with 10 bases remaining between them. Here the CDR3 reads CASSLIRVDGYTF. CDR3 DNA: TGTGCCAGCAGTTTAATTAGGGTGGATGGCTACACCTTC.

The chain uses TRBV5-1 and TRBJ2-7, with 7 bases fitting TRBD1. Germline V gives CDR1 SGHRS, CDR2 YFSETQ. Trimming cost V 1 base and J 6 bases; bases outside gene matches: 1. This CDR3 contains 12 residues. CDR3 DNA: TGCGCCAGCAGCTTGACAGGGGCCGAGCAGTACTTC. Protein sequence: CASSLTGAEQYF.

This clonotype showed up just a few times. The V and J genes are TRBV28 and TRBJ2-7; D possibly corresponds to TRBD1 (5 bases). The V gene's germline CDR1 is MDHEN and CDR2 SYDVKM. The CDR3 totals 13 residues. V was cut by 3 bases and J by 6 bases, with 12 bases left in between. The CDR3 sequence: CASSLRQIVEQYF. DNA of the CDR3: TGTGCCAGCAGTTTGCGACAGATCGTCGAGCAGTACTTC. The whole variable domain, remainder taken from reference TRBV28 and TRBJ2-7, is DVKVTQSSRYLVKRTGEKVFLECVQDMDHENMFWYRQDPGLGLRLIYFSYDVKMKEKGDIPEGYSVSREKKERFSLILESASTNQTSMYLCASSLRQIVEQYFGPGTRLTVT.

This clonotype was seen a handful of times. CDR3 coding DNA: TGTGCCAGCAGGGAGGGCAATCAGCCCCAGCATTTT. Translation: CASREGNQPQHF. V and J are TRBV28 and TRBJ1-5, with no clear D. The V end lost 6 bases, the J end lost 2 bases, and 5 bases lay between the germline ends. This CDR3 is built from 12 residues. CDR1 and CDR2 (germline): MDHEN, SYDVKM.

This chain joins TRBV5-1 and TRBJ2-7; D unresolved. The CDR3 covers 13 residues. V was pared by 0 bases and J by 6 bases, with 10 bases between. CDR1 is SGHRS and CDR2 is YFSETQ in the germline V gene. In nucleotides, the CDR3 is TGCGCCAGCAGCTTGGGAAATCTTGGCGAGCAGTACTTC. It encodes CASSLGNLGEQYF.

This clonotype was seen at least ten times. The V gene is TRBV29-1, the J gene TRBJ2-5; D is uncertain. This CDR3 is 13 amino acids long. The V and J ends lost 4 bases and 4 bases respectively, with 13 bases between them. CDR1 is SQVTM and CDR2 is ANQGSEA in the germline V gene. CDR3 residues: CSVGRTPGETQYF. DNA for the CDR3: TGCAGCGTTGGACGGACCCCGGGAGAGACCCAGTACTTC.

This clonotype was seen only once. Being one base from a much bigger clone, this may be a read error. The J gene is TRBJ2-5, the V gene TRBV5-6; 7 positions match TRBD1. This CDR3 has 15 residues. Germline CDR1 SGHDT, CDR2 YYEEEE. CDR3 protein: CAISPAYRGQETQYF. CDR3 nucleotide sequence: TGTGCCATCAGCCCGGCATACAGGGGACAAGAGACCCAGTACTTC.